This is a list of T cell receptor beta chains from one sample in a study of blood T cell repertoires in COVID-19. Some clones are missing from TCRdb's copy, which holds only in-frame ones; the method was immunoSEQ multiplex PCR. The repertoire holds roughly 190,000 clones, roughly three quarters seen once, with roughly 7.8% in the top ten. Sequencing was performed on peripheral blood. All receptors come from a woman aged 50 to 60 with active or convalescent COVID-19. CDR3s leave out the opening cysteine and the closing phenylalanine or tryptophan.

j_call,v_call,cdr3_aa
TRBJ2-6,TRBV5-1,ASRSYFSGANVLT
TRBJ2-2,TRBV7-2,ASSLEGARNTGELF
TRBJ1-1,TRBV2,ASSDRFLNTEAF
TRBJ2-3,TRBV19,ASSRERRGSPGFGTDTQY
TRBJ1-5,TRBV28,ASSADGNQPQH
TRBJ2-1,TRBV2,ASSDQNNEQF
TRBJ2-1,TRBV4-3,ASSQDGGDNEQF
TRBJ2-3,TRBV19,ASSTGVGTDTQY
TRBJ1-2,TRBV7-9,ASSPIQGNGYT
TRBJ2-1,TRBV19,ASRGAKGHEQF
TRBJ2-2,TRBV7-2,ASSPWTSGRGGELF
TRBJ1-6,TRBV5-1,ASSSGQGNNSPLH
TRBJ1-4,TRBV2,ASSLTRGTNEKLF
TRBJ1-2,TRBV7-9,ASSLAGLTTNYGYT
TRBJ2-3,TRBV7-2,ASSLNHDISTDTQY
TRBJ2-2,TRBV7-6,ASSLHRLAGSRGKPGELF
TRBJ1-2,TRBV7-8,ASSLRGGTEISSNYGYT
TRBJ2-6,TRBV7-2,ASSKGTGIGANVLT
TRBJ2-2,TRBV7-2,ASSPGLAGITGELF
TRBJ2-5,TRBV4-2,ASSLGLQVETQY
TRBJ1-1,TRBV6-5,ASSYSIRANTEAF
TRBJ2-7,TRBV4-3,ASSQGIFGRDEQY
TRBJ2-7,TRBV7-6,ASSRRDSAMSYEQY
TRBJ2-1,TRBV30,AWSVGLAAYNEQF
TRBJ1-2,TRBV7-2,ASSTTGGWGYT
TRBJ1-2,TRBV24-1,ATSDTTGFGYT
TRBJ2-1,TRBV9,ASSVGVGSGSYNEQF
TRBJ2-1,TRBV5-6,ASSSSLTSGSYNEQF
TRBJ1-5,TRBV19,ASSTPQYSNQPQH
TRBJ1-6,TRBV28,ASSLGGRINSPLH
TRBJ2-6,TRBV7-2,ASSSNPGQVLSGANVLT
TRBJ2-7,TRBV30,AWSRDRHSSYEQY
TRBJ1-5,TRBV6-5,ASSQRRDSSSQH
TRBJ1-2,TRBV28,ASSFDGGSNYGYT
TRBJ1-2,TRBV7-9,ASSPLGQGRNYGYT